The 20 T cell receptor beta chains below were found in one sample sequenced in a study of Ad26.COV2.S vaccination and SARS-CoV-2 variants. Clones were read by immunoSEQ multiplex PCR, and TCRdb kept only the in-frame ones, dropping some. The sample lists about 400,000 clones; around 89% were seen once. Treatment noted: around 19 received Ad26.COV2.S at low or high dose, single or two shots; a few received placebo; per-sample allocation not given. Each sample was drawn 63 days after the first injection (of vaccine or placebo). The starting material was peripheral blood, obtained in a trial of Ad26.COV2.S vaccine versus placebo. The origin of the receptors is a person aged 18 to 65 who received the Ad26.COV2.S COVID-19 vaccine or a placebo.

This chain links TRBV19 with TRBJ1-5; 9 positions match TRBD1. The CDR3 extends over 20 amino acids. Germline CDR1 and CDR2: LNHDA and SQIVND (reference sequence). J lost 1 base, V lost 5 bases, and 18 bases had no gene match. This CDR3 is CASSSADRDREGWSNQPQHF. Here the CDR3 DNA reads TGTGCCAGTAGTTCTGCCGACCGGGACAGGGAAGGCTGGAGCAATCAGCCCCAGCATTTT.

The V and J genes are TRBV4-1 and TRBJ2-3; 8 nucleotides match TRBD2. Germline loops: CDR1 MGHRA, CDR2 YSYEKL. The CDR3 has 15 amino acids. V shed 4 bases, J shed 4 bases, and the junction held 7 bases outside the gene matches. The CDR3 is CASSPPSGGADTQYF. CDR3 DNA sequence: TGCGCCAGCAGCCCCCCCTCGGGAGGGGCAGATACGCAGTATTTT.

The CDR3 DNA reads as TGTGCCAGTAGTAAGACAGGGGGCTCGAGAGAGCAGTACTTC. It yields the protein CASSKTGGSREQYF. The rearrangement uses TRBV19 and TRBJ2-7; 10 bases agree with TRBD1. CDR1 and CDR2 (germline): LNHDA, SQIVND (reference sequence). The CDR3 contains 14 residues. The V and J ends lost 4 bases and 7 bases, in that order; junction bases with no gene match: 7.

CDR3 loop: CASSYSTGHSNQPQHF. The CDR3 region has the DNA TGTGCCAGCAGTTACTCCACAGGTCATAGCAATCAGCCCCAGCATTTT. The J gene is TRBJ1-5, the V gene TRBV6-6; maybe TRBD1 (5 bases). Germline CDR1 reads MNHNY; CDR2 reads SVGAGI (reference sequence). Trimming took off 0 bases at V and 0 bases at J, with 9 bases between the two ends. The CDR3 runs 16 residues.

A few counts support this clone. The rearrangement links TRBV6-5 to TRBJ2-7, with 8 bases identical to TRBD2. This CDR3 is built from 14 residues. The germline V gene has CDR1 MNHEY and CDR2 SVGAGI. V was pared by 9 bases and J by 1 base, with 8 bases of the junction left unmatched. CDR3 region: CASGGGLGSYEQYF. In DNA, the CDR3 is TGTGCCAGTGGAGGGGGACTAGGATCCTACGAGCAGTACTTC.

The chain uses TRBV12-3 or TRBV12-4 and TRBJ1-4, with D possibly being TRBD1 (5 bases). V lost 2 bases and J 7 bases, leaving 8 bases between the germline ends. The CDR3 contains 13 residues. The CDR3 nucleotides read TGTGCCAGCAGTTTACAGGGCAGTGAAAAACTGTTTTTT. It specifies CASSLQGSEKLFF.

This chain joins TRBV11-2 and TRBJ2-1; 9 bases are shared with TRBD1. Germline values: CDR1 SGHAT, CDR2 FQNNGV. The CDR3 runs 16 residues. V shed 4 bases, J shed 5 bases, and the junction held 9 bases outside the gene matches. CDR3 DNA sequence: TGTGCCAGCAGCTCAGCTACAGGGGGCCCGGACAATGAGCAGTTCTTC. Protein product: CASSSATGGPDNEQFF. The whole variable domain, filled in from reference TRBV11-2 and TRBJ2-1, reads EAGVAQSPRYKIIEKRQSVAFWCNPISGHATLYWYQQILGQGPKLLIQFQNNGVVDDSQLPKDRFSAERLKGVDSTLKIQPAKLEDSAVYLCASSSATGGPDNEQFFGPGTRLTVL.

This chain links TRBV28 with TRBJ2-3; 9 bases match TRBD1. This CDR3 region has 14 residues. Germline V gene lookup returns CDR1 MDHEN and CDR2 SYDVKM. V lost 6 bases, J lost 2 bases, and 3 bases stayed unmatched. The CDR3 coding sequence is TGTGCCAGCAGCCGGGACAGGGTCACAGATACGCAGTATTTT. It codes for CASSRDRVTDTQYF.

This clone was seen a few times. J is TRBJ1-5 and V is TRBV27; 9 nucleotides agree with TRBD1. Germline-derived CDR1 and CDR2 are MNHEY and SMNVEV (reference sequence). There are 14 residues in the CDR3. V shed 4 bases and J 6 bases; nucleotides not matched to a gene: 4. The chain's CDR3 is CASSYRQGGQPQHF. In nucleotides, the CDR3 is TGTGCCAGCAGTTACCGACAGGGGGGTCAGCCCCAGCATTTT.

The chain is built from TRBV19 and TRBJ2-6; D gene ambiguous. The ends were cut back, 7 bases at V and 0 bases at J, with 7 bases in the middle. The CDR3 has 14 residues. The germline CDR1 and CDR2 sequences are LNHDA and SQIVND (reference sequence). CDR3 bases: TGTGCCAGTACCGTAGCCTCTGGGGCCAACGTCCTGACTTTC. Translated, it gives CASTVASGANVLTF.

The V gene is TRBV27, the J gene TRBJ1-5; the D gene is possibly TRBD1 (5 bases). The ends were cut back, 6 bases at V and 6 bases at J, with 21 bases in the middle. This CDR3 has 16 residues. Germline CDR1 reads MNHEY; CDR2 reads SMNVEV (reference sequence). The CDR3 DNA reads as TGTGCCAGCAGCCCTCTAGCGGGGGGAGATCGTCAGCCCCAGCATTTT. It specifies CASSPLAGGDRQPQHF.

The chain carries TRBV5-1 and TRBJ2-7; D is unresolved. This CDR3 is built from 14 residues. The germline CDR1 and CDR2 sequences are SGHRS and YFSETQ. V shed 7 bases and J shed 5 bases, with 19 bases lying between them. CDR3 region: CASALDGFVDEQYF. DNA of the CDR3: TGCGCCAGCGCCCTAGACGGATTCGTTGACGAGCAGTACTTC.

The V and J genes are TRBV6-2 or TRBV6-3 and TRBJ1-1; no firm D call. V dropped 2 bases and J dropped 5 bases, with 6 bases sitting between them. The germline V gene has CDR1 MNHEY and CDR2 SVGEGT. The length of the CDR3 is 12 residues. CDR3 DNA: TGTGCCAGCAGTTACACCCCGACTGAAGCTTTCTTT. As protein: CASSYTPTEAFF.

The V and J genes are TRBV7-2 and TRBJ2-3; TRBD2 matches 10 bases. The CDR3 consists of 16 residues. V lost 1 base, J lost 4 bases, and 5 bases stayed unmatched. The germline CDR1 and CDR2 sequences are SGHTA and FQGNSA. CDR3 sequence reads: CASSLVRSGGADTQYF. The CDR3 DNA reads as TGTGCCAGCAGCTTAGTAAGGAGCGGGGGGGCAGATACGCAGTATTTT.

CDR3 in DNA: TGTGCCAGCAACAGAGGGGGTACGCAGTATTTT. Its protein is CASNRGGTQYF. This chain connects TRBV11-2 to TRBJ2-3, with D tentatively TRBD1 (6 bases). CDR3 length: 11 residues. The V end was cut by 7 bases, the J end by 8 bases, with 10 bases between. Germline-derived CDR1 and CDR2 are SGHAT and FQNNGV.

The genes are TRBV5-1 and TRBJ2-7, with D unresolved. Germline CDR1 SGHRS, CDR2 YFSETQ. This CDR3 comprises 13 residues. Deletions cut 2 bases from V and 4 bases from J, with 10 bases between. CDR3 residues: CASSFADVYEQYF. The CDR3 nucleotides are TGCGCCAGCAGCTTTGCAGATGTTTACGAGCAGTACTTC.

The rearrangement links TRBV27 to TRBJ2-3; 8 bases map to TRBD2. The V segment lost 5 bases and the J segment 1 base; nucleotides outside the gene matches: 5. The CDR3 spans 15 residues. Germline V gives CDR1 MNHEY, CDR2 SMNVEV (reference sequence). The CDR3: CASSPLLAGTDTQYF. The CDR3 region has the DNA TGTGCCAGCAGTCCCTTACTAGCGGGCACAGATACGCAGTATTTT.

This clone appeared a single time. This chain joins TRBV21-1 and TRBJ1-3. TRBV21-1 is noted as a pseudogene. CDR3 size: 17 residues. In nucleotides, the CDR3 is TGTGCCAGCAGCACTGTTCGTTCAGACTTCTCTGGAAACACCATATATTTT. This gives the protein CASSTVRSDFSGNTIYF.

The gene calls are TRBV2 and TRBJ1-4; 9 bases are a match to TRBD1. J was trimmed by 6 bases and V by 4 bases; bases with no gene match: 3. CDR1 and CDR2 from the germline V gene are SNHLY and FYNNEI. CDR3 length: 14 residues. The CDR3 DNA reads TGTGCCAGCAGTGTGGGACAGGGCTATGAAAAACTGTTTTTT. Protein: CASSVGQGYEKLFF.

This chain uses TRBV6-5 with TRBJ2-7; D is perhaps TRBD2 (6 bases). This CDR3 region has 14 residues. CDR1 and CDR2 from the germline V gene are MNHEY and SVGAGI. Trimming stripped 4 bases from V and 0 bases from J, with 10 bases between. As DNA, the CDR3 is TGTGCCAGCAGTTCCTACGGGAGCTCCTACGAGCAGTACTTC. Its protein product is CASSSYGSSYEQYF.